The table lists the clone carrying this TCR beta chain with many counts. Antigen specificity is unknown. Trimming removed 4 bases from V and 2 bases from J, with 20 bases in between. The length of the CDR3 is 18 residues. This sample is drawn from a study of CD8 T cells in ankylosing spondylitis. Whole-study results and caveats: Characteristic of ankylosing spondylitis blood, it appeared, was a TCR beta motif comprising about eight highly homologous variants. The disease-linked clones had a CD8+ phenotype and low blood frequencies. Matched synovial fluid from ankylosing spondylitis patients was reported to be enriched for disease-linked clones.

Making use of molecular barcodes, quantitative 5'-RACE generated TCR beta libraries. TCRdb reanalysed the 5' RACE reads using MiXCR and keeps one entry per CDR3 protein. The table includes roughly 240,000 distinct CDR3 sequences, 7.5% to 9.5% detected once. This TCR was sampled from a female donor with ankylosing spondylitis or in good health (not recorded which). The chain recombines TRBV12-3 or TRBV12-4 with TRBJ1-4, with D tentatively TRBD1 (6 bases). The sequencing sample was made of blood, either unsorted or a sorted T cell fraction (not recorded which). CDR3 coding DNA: TGTGCCAGCAGTTCTTGGACAGTAGATTTCAGGACTAATGAAAAACTGTTTTTT. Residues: CASSSWTVDFRTNEKLFF.